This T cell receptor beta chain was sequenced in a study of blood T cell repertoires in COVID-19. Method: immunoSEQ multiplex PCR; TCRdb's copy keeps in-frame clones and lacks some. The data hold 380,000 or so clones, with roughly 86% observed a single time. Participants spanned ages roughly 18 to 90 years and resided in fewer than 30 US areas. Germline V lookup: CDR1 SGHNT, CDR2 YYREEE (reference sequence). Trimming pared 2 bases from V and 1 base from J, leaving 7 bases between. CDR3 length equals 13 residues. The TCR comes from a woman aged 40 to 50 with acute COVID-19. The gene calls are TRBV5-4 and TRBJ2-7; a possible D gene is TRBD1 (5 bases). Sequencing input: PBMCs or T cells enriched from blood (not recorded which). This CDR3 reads CASSFDRSYEQYF. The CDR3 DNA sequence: TGTGCCAGCAGCTTTGACAGATCCTACGAGCAGTACTTC.